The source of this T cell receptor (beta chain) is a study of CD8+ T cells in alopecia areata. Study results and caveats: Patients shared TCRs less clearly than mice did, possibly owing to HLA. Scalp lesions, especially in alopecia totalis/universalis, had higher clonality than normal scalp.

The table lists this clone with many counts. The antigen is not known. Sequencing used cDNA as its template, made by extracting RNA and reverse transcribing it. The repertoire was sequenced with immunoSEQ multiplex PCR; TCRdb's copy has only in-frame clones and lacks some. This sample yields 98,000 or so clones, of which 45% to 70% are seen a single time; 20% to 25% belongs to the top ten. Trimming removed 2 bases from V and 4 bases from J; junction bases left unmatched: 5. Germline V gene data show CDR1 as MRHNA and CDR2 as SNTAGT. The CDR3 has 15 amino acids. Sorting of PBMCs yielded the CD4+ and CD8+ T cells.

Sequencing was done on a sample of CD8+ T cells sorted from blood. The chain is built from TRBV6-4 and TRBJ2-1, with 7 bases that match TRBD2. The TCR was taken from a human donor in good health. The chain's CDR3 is CASSDKASGYNEQFF. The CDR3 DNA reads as TGTGCCAGCAGTGACAAGGCTAGCGGTTACAATGAGCAGTTCTTC.